This T cell receptor beta chain was found in a study of shared clonotypes between healthy human individuals. Selected positively for CCR7 and CD45RO-negative, naive CD8 cells excluded terminally differentiated effector memory CD45RA+ cells. V gave up 5 bases and J gave up 5 bases, with 15 bases separating them. Germline loops: CDR1 SGHAT, CDR2 FQNNGV. CDR3 length: 14 amino acids. The table came from immunoSEQ multiplex PCR; TCRdb's copy has only in-frame clones and leaves some out. This repertoire shows approximately 2,000,000 clones, approximately 92% found once; its top ten account for around 1.7%. This clone was seen once.

This TCR came from a man aged 18 to 29 in good health. Some clones in this sample may be carry-over from other donors' samples. The sequencing sample was made of naive CD8+ T cells from PBMCs. The V call is TRBV11-2, the J call TRBJ2-5, with D tentatively TRBD2 (6 bases). CDR3 coding DNA: TGTGCCAGCAGCGACCGGGACTCGCCGGAGACCCAGTACTTC. Translated: CASSDRDSPETQYF. The full variable domain, completed using reference TRBV11-2 and TRBJ2-5, is EAGVAQSPRYKIIEKRQSVAFWCNPISGHATLYWYQQILGQGPKLLIQFQNNGVVDDSQLPKDRFSAERLKGVDSTLKIQPAKLEDSAVYLCASSDRDSPETQYFGPGTRLLVL.